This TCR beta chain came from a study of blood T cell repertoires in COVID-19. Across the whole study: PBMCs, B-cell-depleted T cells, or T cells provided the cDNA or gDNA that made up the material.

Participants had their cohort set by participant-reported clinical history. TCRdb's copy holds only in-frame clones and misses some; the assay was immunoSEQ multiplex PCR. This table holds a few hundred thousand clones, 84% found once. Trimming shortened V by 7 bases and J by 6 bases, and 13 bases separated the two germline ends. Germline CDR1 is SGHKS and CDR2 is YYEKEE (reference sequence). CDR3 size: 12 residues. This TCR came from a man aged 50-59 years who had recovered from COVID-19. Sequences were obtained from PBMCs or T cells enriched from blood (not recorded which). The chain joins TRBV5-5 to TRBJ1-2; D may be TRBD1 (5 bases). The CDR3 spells CASAVTADGYTF. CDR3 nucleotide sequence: TGTGCCAGCGCCGTGACAGCCGATGGCTACACCTTC.